One sample yielded the 14 T cell receptor beta chains listed below, sequenced in a study of blood T cells in healthy people across ages. Through a sample-barcoded 5' primer and a J-beta primer mix, a second PCR was run for roughly 6 to 12 cycles. One entry per CDR3 protein results from TCRdb running MiXCR on the 5' RACE reads. This sample has over 500,000 distinct CDR3 sequences, with roughly half found just once. Material: blood. The receptors derive from a woman over 75 in good health.

This clonotype came up many times. V is TRBV10-3 and J is TRBJ2-3; possible D gene TRBD2, 5 bases. With 7 bases removed from V and 3 bases from J, the gap between germline ends came to 17 bases. Germline values: CDR1 ENHRY, CDR2 SYGVKD. CDR3 length: 15 residues. CDR3 protein: CAITAERASTDTQYF. The CDR3 DNA reads TGTGCCATCACCGCGGAGAGGGCTTCGACAGATACGCAGTATTTT.

A note on this clonotype: Being one base from a much bigger clone, this may be a read error. The genes are TRBV25-1 and TRBJ2-5; no clear D. The CDR3 is 14 amino acids. CDR1 and CDR2 from the germline V gene are MGHDK and SYGVNS. V gave up 6 bases and J gave up 0 bases, with 11 bases separating them. This CDR3 is CASSKPHNQETQYF. CDR3 in DNA: TGTGCCAGCAGCAAGCCCCATAACCAAGAGACCCAGTACTTC.

In this sample, this clonotype turned up many times. The rearrangement joins TRBV5-1 to TRBJ2-7; D is possibly TRBD2 (6 bases). V lost 5 bases and J 5 bases, leaving 14 bases between the germline ends. The length of the CDR3 is 13 residues. CDR1 and CDR2 (germline): SGHRS, YFSETQ. The DNA for the CDR3 is TGCGCCAGCAGTCTGACTAGTCCCAACGAGCAGTACTTC. It specifies CASSLTSPNEQYF.

This sequence joins TRBV3-1 and TRBJ2-5; no clear D gene. The CDR3 runs 14 residues. V lost 1 base and J 4 bases, leaving 10 bases between the germline ends. The V gene's germline CDR1 is LGHDT and CDR2 YNNKEL (reference sequence). CDR3 sequence reads: CASSQGSLGETQYF. In DNA, the CDR3 is TGTGCCAGCAGCCAAGGAAGTCTGGGAGAGACCCAGTACTTC.

Many counts were recorded for this clonotype. J is TRBJ2-5 and V is TRBV7-9; D ambiguous. With 7 bases removed from V and 0 bases from J, the gap between germline ends came to 12 bases. CDR1 SEHNR and CDR2 FQNEAQ come from the germline V gene (reference sequence). CDR3 size: 14 residues. DNA for the CDR3: TGTGCCAGCACCCCCCGTCAGTACCAAGAGACCCAGTACTTC. It yields the protein CASTPRQYQETQYF.

The chain uses TRBV5-1 and TRBJ1-6; D perhaps matches TRBD1 (6 bases). The length of the CDR3 is 15 residues. Germline CDR1 and CDR2: SGHRS and YFSETQ. V lost 2 bases and J lost 5, with 11 bases in between. For the CDR3, the DNA is TGCGCCAGCAGCTTTGGGCCAGGGGATAATTCACCCCTCCACTTT. Protein: CASSFGPGDNSPLHF.

This clonotype appeared many times. The rearrangement joins TRBV5-5 to TRBJ2-7; no definite D call. The V gene lost 5 bases and the J gene lost 5 bases, with 11 bases spanning the gap. The CDR3 has 12 residues. Germline V lookup: CDR1 SGHKS, CDR2 YYEKEE (reference sequence). CDR3 sequence reads: CASSNRPDEQYF. CDR3 coding DNA: TGTGCCAGCAGTAATCGACCCGACGAGCAGTACTTC.

The chain uses TRBV6-1 and TRBJ2-1, with a weak D call TRBD2 (6 bases). Trimming cost V 7 bases and J 9 bases, with 25 bases left between them. The CDR3 extends over 16 amino acids. From germline, CDR1 is MNHNS and CDR2 SASEGT. DNA of the CDR3: TGTGCCAGCATGGTGGGGTTGACTGGCGGGATAGGTGAGCAGTTCTTC. Translation: CASMVGLTGGIGEQFF.

This clonotype was counted at least ten times. The chain couples TRBV3-1 to TRBJ2-1; D is possibly TRBD2 (5 bases). The CDR3 extends over 12 amino acids. V was trimmed by 4 bases and J by 9 bases, leaving 10 bases between them. Germline CDR1 is LGHDT and CDR2 is YNNKEL (reference sequence). The CDR3 protein is CASSLQRGEQFF. The DNA of the CDR3 is TGTGCCAGCAGCCTCCAACGGGGTGAGCAGTTCTTC.

Points on this clonotype: Its ends do not fully match the called genes, so a read error is possible. The genes are TRBV12-3 or TRBV12-4 and TRBJ2-3; D remains unclear. The CDR3 is 12 amino acids. The CDR3 sequence: CASSFITDMQYF. CDR3 bases: TGTGCCAGCAGTTTTATAACAGATATGCAGTATTTT.

This clonotype appeared many times. This rearrangement joins TRBV21-1 to TRBJ2-7. TRBV21-1 is assigned pseudogene status. The CDR3 has 12 residues. The CDR3 here is CASAFKPYEQYF. The CDR3, as DNA: TGTGCCTCGGCCTTTAAACCCTACGAGCAGTACTTC.

DNA of the CDR3: TGCAGTGCTAGGGTCGGTAGCAATCAGCCCCAGCATTTT. As protein: CSARVGSNQPQHF. This sequence joins TRBV20-1 and TRBJ1-5; D is unresolved. CDR1 and CDR2 (germline): DFQATT, SNEGSKA (reference sequence). The CDR3 is 13 residues long. V lost 3 bases and J 0 bases, leaving 6 bases between the germline ends.

The sample holds many counts of this clonotype. The chain has TRBV12-3 or TRBV12-4 and TRBJ2-6, with D tentatively TRBD1 or TRBD2 (5 bases each). The CDR3 has 14 residues. Trimming pared 3 bases from V and 4 bases from J, leaving 7 bases between. In DNA form, the CDR3 reads TGTGCCAGCAGTTTGGGGGTGGGGGCCAACGTCCTGACTTTC. Residues: CASSLGVGANVLTF.

The sample holds a few counts of this clonotype. The chain carries TRBV7-7 and TRBJ2-2, with D maybe TRBD2 (6 bases). Germline loops: CDR1 SSHAT, CDR2 FNYEAQ (reference sequence). The CDR3 runs to 16 residues. Trimming shortened V by 1 base and J by 2 bases, and 11 bases separated the two germline ends. In nucleotides, the CDR3 is TGTGCCAGCAGCTTAGGTAGCGGCAAAAACACCGGGGAGCTGTTTTTT. Protein product: CASSLGSGKNTGELFF.